This is a list of T cell receptor beta chains from one sample in a study of cytomegalovirus exposure and HLA in healthy donors. Profiling relied on immunoSEQ multiplex PCR, and the TCRdb table lists in-frame clones only, not all of them. The sample has approximately 190,000 clones, 75% to 90% seen once. Sequenced material: PBMCs. The receptors were sampled from a man aged 35-49 years in good health and CMV-seropositive. Each CDR3 is given with its conserved first and last residue. The D gene is left open where the match is weak. Rows may omit the clone size; those that give it use once, few, many or a size class.

v_call	d_call	j_call	clone_size	cdr3_aa	cdr3_nt
TRBV7-6	NA	TRBJ1-1	once	CASSPVQERLNTEAFF	TGTGCCAGCAGCCCCGTCCAGGAAAGGCTGAACACTGAAGCTTTCTTT
TRBV7-7	TRBD1	TRBJ2-2	NA	CASSLGTGNTGELFF	TGTGCTAGCAGCTTAGGGACAGGGAACACCGGGGAGCTGTTTTTT
TRBV4-3	TRBD2	TRBJ2-1	NA	CASSRAGGPYEQFF	TGCGCCAGCAGCCGAGCGGGGGGGCCATATGAGCAGTTCTTC
TRBV6-5	NA	TRBJ1-1	once	CASTTPGREDTEAFF	TGTGCCAGCACAACTCCCGGGAGGGAAGACACTGAAGCTTTCTTT
TRBV9	TRBD2	TRBJ2-5	NA	CASSVGAGRETQYF	TGTGCCAGCAGCGTAGGAGCGGGGCGAGAGACCCAGTACTTC
TRBV21-1	NA	TRBJ2-3	NA	CASSTTSLAGGASTDTQYF	TGTGCCAGCAGCACGACCTCACTAGCGGGGGGTGCTAGCACAGATACGCAGTATTTT
TRBV19	NA	TRBJ2-2	NA	CASKVRAGELFF	TGTGCCAGTAAAGTCAGGGCCGGGGAGCTGTTTTTT
TRBV7-3	TRBD1	TRBJ1-2	NA	CASSQTGGRYGYTF	TGTGCCAGCAGCCAGACAGGGGGCAGGTATGGCTACACCTTC
TRBV14	TRBD1	TRBJ2-3	few	CASSQASGTGGSDTQYF	TGTGCCAGCAGCCAAGCTTCCGGGACAGGGGGTTCAGATACGCAGTATTTT
TRBV30	NA	TRBJ1-5	NA	CAWTKNGGAGNQPQHF	TGTGCCTGGACAAAAAACGGGGGGGCGGGCAATCAGCCCCAGCATTTT
TRBV6-5	TRBD1	TRBJ1-1	NA	CATSYGTGGAEAFF	TGTGCCACCAGTTATGGGACAGGGGGCGCTGAAGCTTTCTTT
TRBV4-3	NA	TRBJ1-3	NA	CASSQDMQGGNTIYF	TGCGCCAGCAGCCAAGATATGCAGGGTGGAAACACCATATATTTT
TRBV11-3	TRBD1	TRBJ2-7	few	CASSSRQGANEQYF	TGTGCCAGCAGCTCGCGACAGGGGGCCAACGAGCAGTACTTC
TRBV7-9	TRBD1	TRBJ2-1	NA	CASSSLPRTGQGNEQFF	TGTGCCAGCAGCTCCTTACCCCGGACAGGGCAGGGCAATGAGCAGTTCTTC
TRBV19	TRBD1	TRBJ2-5	NA	CASKRGQWRQVETQYF	TGTGCCAGTAAAAGGGGACAGTGGCGGCAGGTAGAGACCCAGTACTTC
TRBV9	TRBD2	TRBJ2-1	NA	CASSVATSGGVYNEQFF	TGTGCCAGCAGCGTAGCGACTAGCGGGGGGGTATACAATGAGCAGTTCTTC
TRBV11-2	NA	TRBJ2-5	NA	CASKGGGRQETQYF	TGTGCCAGCAAAGGAGGTGGCCGACAAGAGACCCAGTACTTC
TRBV4-1	NA	TRBJ2-1	NA	CASTGAYNEQFF	TGCGCCAGCACGGGGGCCTACAATGAGCAGTTCTTC
TRBV6-5	NA	TRBJ1-1	NA	CASSYGGTLVAFF	TGTGCCAGCAGCTACGGAGGGACTTTAGTAGCTTTCTTT
TRBV6-4	NA	TRBJ2-2	NA	CASSDYPTGELFF	TGTGCCAGCAGTGATTATCCCACCGGGGAGCTGTTTTTT
TRBV6-4	NA	TRBJ2-3	NA	CASSDSLRGTTDTQYF	TGTGCCAGCAGTGACTCCCTGCGGGGCACCACAGATACGCAGTATTTT
TRBV6-1	NA	TRBJ2-7	few	CASSVSGTPAYEQYF	TGTGCCAGCAGTGTTTCCGGGACACCCGCCTACGAGCAGTACTTC
TRBV6-4	TRBD1	TRBJ2-2	few	CASSDGTGGRTGELFF	TGTGCCAGCAGTGACGGGACAGGGGGCCGTACCGGGGAGCTGTTTTTT
TRBV2	TRBD2	TRBJ2-4	NA	CASTSGGAGRLAKNIQYF	TGTGCCAGCACGAGCGGGGGGGCCGGCCGACTCGCCAAAAACATTCAGTACTTC
TRBV6-6	NA	TRBJ2-7	NA	CASSSSAASREQYF	NA
TRBV6-1	TRBD1	TRBJ2-2	once	CASKWDRAIGELFF	TGTGCCAGCAAATGGGACAGGGCTATCGGGGAGCTGTTTTTT
TRBV28	NA	TRBJ2-5	NA	CASSSRTFQETQYF	TGTGCCAGCAGTAGCCGGACTTTCCAAGAGACCCAGTACTTC
TRBV30	NA	TRBJ1-3	NA	CAWRASSSGNTIYF	TGTGCCTGGAGGGCCTCCAGCTCTGGAAACACCATATATTTT
TRBV7-3	TRBD1	TRBJ2-5	NA	CASSSGQSARETQYF	TGTGCCAGCAGCTCGGGACAGTCGGCGCGCGAGACCCAGTACTTC
TRBV28	TRBD1	TRBJ2-1	NA	CASSLTGGYNEQFF	TGTGCCAGCAGTTTGACAGGGGGCTACAATGAGCAGTTCTTC
TRBV11-2	NA	TRBJ2-7	few	CASSLDGTVFIHEQYF	TGTGCCAGCAGCTTAGATGGAACAGTTTTCATCCACGAGCAGTACTTC
TRBV5-1	NA	TRBJ2-3	NA	CASSLGHSTDTQYF	TGCGCCAGCAGCCTGGGACACAGCACAGATACGCAGTATTTT
TRBV10-3	NA	TRBJ1-5	NA	CAISVPGEGQPQHF	TGTGCCATCAGTGTCCCAGGGGAGGGTCAGCCCCAGCATTTT
TRBV9	TRBD2	TRBJ2-2	NA	CASSVFSGDTGELFF	TGTGCCAGCAGTGTTTTTAGCGGGGACACCGGGGAGCTGTTTTTT
TRBV28	NA	TRBJ1-1	NA	CATDLLRGMNTEAFF	TGTGCCACGGACCTTCTCCGCGGGATGAACACTGAAGCTTTCTTT
TRBV7-9	TRBD2	TRBJ2-3	NA	CASSPPGLAGGFSTDTQYF	TGTGCCAGCAGCCCGCCGGGACTAGCGGGGGGCTTTAGCACAGATACGCAGTATTTT
TRBV5-1	NA	TRBJ1-3	NA	CASSLANRDSGNTIYF	TGCGCCAGCAGCTTGGCCAACAGGGACTCTGGAAACACCATATATTTT
TRBV10-3	NA	TRBJ1-5	NA	CAIRGGEGNQPQHF	TGTGCCATCAGGGGGGGGGAGGGCAATCAGCCCCAGCATTTT
TRBV19	NA	TRBJ1-5	once	CASTPQGFSNQPQHF	TGTGCCAGTACTCCTCAGGGATTTAGCAATCAGCCCCAGCATTTT
TRBV19	TRBD1	TRBJ1-4	once	CASSPRQGEKLFF	TGTGCCAGTAGTCCCCGACAGGGTGAAAAACTGTTTTTT
TRBV5-6	TRBD1	TRBJ1-5	NA	CASSLGGGGQPQHF	TGTGCCAGCAGCTTGGGAGGGGGCGGTCAGCCCCAGCATTTT
TRBV2	TRBD1	TRBJ2-7	NA	CASSDGQGAQYF	TGTGCCAGCAGTGACGGGCAGGGGGCACAGTACTTC
TRBV9	NA	TRBJ1-4	NA	CASSGTSGTGSEKLFF	TGTGCCAGCAGCGGCACCTCCGGAACAGGGAGTGAAAAACTGTTTTTT
TRBV9	NA	TRBJ2-1	NA	CASSVVTGYNEQFF	TGTGCCAGCAGCGTAGTCACGGGCTACAATGAGCAGTTCTTC
TRBV5-1	TRBD2	TRBJ2-3	NA	CASSWSPGGVADTQYF	TGCGCCAGCAGCTGGTCGCCGGGGGGGGTCGCAGATACGCAGTATTTT
TRBV9	NA	TRBJ2-3	NA	CASSAGTSETDTQYF	TGTGCCAGCAGCGCTGGGACATCGGAGACAGATACGCAGTATTTT
TRBV10-3	TRBD1	TRBJ2-7	NA	CAIRTGGSGEQYF	TGTGCCATCAGGACAGGGGGATCGGGCGAGCAGTACTTC
TRBV7-3	NA	TRBJ2-7	NA	CASSLIADPSYEQYF	TGTGCCAGCAGCTTAATAGCGGACCCCTCCTACGAGCAGTACTTC
TRBV6-5	TRBD1	TRBJ1-1	NA	CASSTTGPEAFF	TGTGCCAGCAGTACGACAGGGCCCGAAGCTTTCTTT
TRBV5-1	NA	TRBJ2-5	once	CASKPTPGWRETQYF	TGCGCCAGCAAGCCGACCCCAGGGTGGAGAGAGACCCAGTACTTC
TRBV5-6	TRBD1	TRBJ2-7	once	CASRKDGTALSYEQYF	TGTGCCAGCAGGAAGGACGGGACAGCCCTCTCCTACGAGCAGTACTTC
TRBV25-1	TRBD1	TRBJ1-3	NA	CASSERTGTNSGNTIYF	TGTGCCAGCAGTGAACGGACAGGTACAAACTCTGGAAACACCATATATTTT
TRBV29-1	TRBD1	TRBJ1-2	few	CSGGDRGPPFYGYTF	TGCAGCGGGGGAGACAGGGGACCCCCCTTCTATGGCTACACCTTC
TRBV7-2	NA	TRBJ2-3	NA	CASSLGVVPGADTQYF	TGTGCCAGCAGCTTAGGTGTCGTACCAGGGGCAGATACGCAGTATTTT
TRBV9	TRBD1	TRBJ2-1	NA	CASSVGTRTGDEQFF	TGTGCCAGCAGCGTAGGAACTCGGACAGGAGATGAGCAGTTCTTC
TRBV12-5	NA	TRBJ2-7	NA	CASGFGAGETYEQYF	TGTGCTAGTGGTTTTGGTGCAGGGGAGACCTACGAGCAGTACTTC
TRBV4-1	TRBD1	TRBJ2-4	NA	CASSQVDRRAKNIQYF	TGCGCCAGCAGCCAAGTGGACAGGAGAGCCAAAAACATTCAGTACTTC